The 23 T cell receptor beta chains listed next were all sequenced from one sample in a study of blood T cell repertoires in COVID-19. Method: immunoSEQ multiplex PCR; TCRdb's copy keeps in-frame clones and lacks some. This sample carries about 76,000 clones, around nine tenths of them seen once, and the ten largest clones take around 17%. The sequenced sample was peripheral blood. The origin of the receptors is a human donor in a cohort sampled during active COVID-19.

The rearrangement joins TRBV7-2 to TRBJ2-7; D may be TRBD1 (5 bases). Germline V gene data show CDR1 as SGHTA and CDR2 as FQGNSA. The CDR3 sequence is 15 residues long. Between the trimmed V and J ends, which lost 1 base and 1 base, there was a span of 11 bases. CDR3 sequence reads: CASSLGTRASYEQYF. In DNA form, the CDR3 reads TGTGCCAGCAGCTTAGGGACCAGGGCTTCCTACGAGCAGTACTTC.

The chain couples TRBV9 to TRBJ1-5, with a weak D call TRBD1 (6 bases). Germline V gives CDR1 SGDLS, CDR2 YYNGEE. With 0 bases removed from V and 0 bases from J, the gap between germline ends came to 7 bases. The CDR3 sequence is 15 residues long. The CDR3 coding sequence is TGTGCCAGCAGCGTAGGACAGGATAGCAATCAGCCCCAGCATTTT. It yields the protein CASSVGQDSNQPQHF.

The CDR3 is CASSLNQRSYEQYF. The CDR3 DNA reads TGTGCCAGCAGCTTAAATCAGAGGAGCTACGAGCAGTACTTC. V and J are TRBV7-6 and TRBJ2-7; D remains ambiguous. This CDR3 comprises 14 residues. Germline-derived CDR1 and CDR2 are SGHVS and FNYEAQ. With 2 bases removed from V and 3 bases from J, the gap between germline ends came to 11 bases.

This chain links TRBV6-1 with TRBJ2-2, with 9 bases matching TRBD1. Trimming removed 4 bases from V and 5 bases from J; junction bases left unmatched: 17. Germline CDR1 is MNHNS and CDR2 is SASEGT. The CDR3 is made up of 19 amino acids. For the CDR3, the DNA is TGTGCCAGCAGTGCACGGAGTGTCACCGGGACAGGGAGGACCGGGGAGCTGTTTTTT. Protein: CASSARSVTGTGRTGELFF.

The CDR3 bases are TGTGCCAGCAGTTACCCCGGACAGGGGGCACAGTACTTC. Its translation is CASSYPGQGAQYF. V usage is TRBV6-6 and J usage is TRBJ2-7; TRBD1 matches at 11 bases. The V gene end was trimmed by 2 bases and the J gene end by 10 bases; junction bases not matched to a gene: 4. There are 13 residues in the CDR3. Germline loops: CDR1 MNHNY, CDR2 SVGAGI (reference sequence).

The chain recombines TRBV5-8 with TRBJ1-5; D remains ambiguous. This CDR3 has 15 amino acids. Per the germline V gene, CDR1 is SGHTS and CDR2 is YDEGEE. V was pared by 4 bases and J by 3 bases, with 14 bases between. CDR3 DNA: TGTGCCAGCAGCCCACGGGTCGGGAACAATCAGCCCCAGCATTTT. This encodes CASSPRVGNNQPQHF.

V and J are TRBV10-3 and TRBJ1-5, with D maybe TRBD1 (5 bases). The V gene's germline CDR1 is ENHRY and CDR2 SYGVKD. This CDR3 is built from 16 residues. V dropped 0 bases and J dropped 1 base, with 10 bases sitting between them. CDR3 bases: TGTGCCATCAGTGAGTCGCCGGACACCAGCAATCAGCCCCAGCATTTT. Amino acid sequence: CAISESPDTSNQPQHF.

The chain recombines TRBV4-1 with TRBJ1-4; D gene uncertain. CDR3 length equals 15 residues. The ends were cut back, 2 bases at V and 0 bases at J, with 7 bases in the middle. Germline assignment: CDR1 MGHRA and CDR2 YSYEKL. CDR3: CASSQPYATNEKLFF. CDR3 nucleotides: TGCGCCAGCAGCCAACCGTATGCAACTAATGAAAAACTGTTTTTT.

About this clone: This sample includes further DNA sequences coding for the same CDR3. The chain is built from TRBV6-2 or TRBV6-3 and TRBJ1-1; the D is unclear. Germline V gene lookup returns CDR1 MNHEY and CDR2 SVGEGT. This CDR3 has 12 residues. The V gene lost 4 bases and the J gene lost 5 bases, with 8 bases spanning the gap. CDR3 sequence reads: CASSSRGTEAFF. The CDR3 coding sequence is TGTGCCAGCAGTTCCCGCGGAACTGAAGCTTTCTTT.

The genes are TRBV28 and TRBJ2-7, with D perhaps TRBD2 (6 bases). CDR3 size: 14 residues. From germline, CDR1 is MDHEN and CDR2 SYDVKM. Between the trimmed V and J ends, which lost 1 base and 3 bases, there was a span of 10 bases. This CDR3 is CASSLSGRNYEQYF. CDR3 in DNA: TGTGCCAGCAGTTTATCGGGGAGGAACTACGAGCAGTACTTC.

The J gene is TRBJ2-7, the V gene TRBV9, with 10 bases matching TRBD2. The CDR3 has 15 amino acids. The ends lost 4 bases at V and 3 bases at J; junction bases unmatched: 7. Germline CDR1 is SGDLS and CDR2 is YYNGEE. The CDR3 DNA reads TGTGCCAGCAGCACCGAACTAGCGGGGAACTACGAGCAGTACTTC. This codes for CASSTELAGNYEQYF.

As concerns this clone: Other DNA sequences in this specimen translate into the identical CDR3. J is TRBJ1-1 and V is TRBV5-1, with D perhaps TRBD1 (5 bases). The CDR3 is made up of 14 amino acids. Germline loops: CDR1 SGHRS, CDR2 YFSETQ. V was trimmed by 0 bases and J by 0 bases, leaving 6 bases between them. The CDR3 DNA is TGCGCCAGCAGCTTGGACAGGATGAACACTGAAGCTTTCTTT. Amino acids: CASSLDRMNTEAFF.

The V gene is TRBV10-3, the J gene TRBJ2-5, with 7 bases matching TRBD1. The V gene's germline CDR1 is ENHRY and CDR2 SYGVKD. The trim removed 5 bases at V and 4 bases at J, leaving 7 bases unmatched. This CDR3 contains 14 residues. The CDR3 reads CAISPKTGPETQYF. The CDR3 DNA is TGTGCCATCAGTCCCAAGACAGGGCCAGAGACCCAGTACTTC.

This chain joins TRBV5-1 and TRBJ1-6, with D perhaps matching TRBD1 (6 bases). Germline V gives CDR1 SGHRS, CDR2 YFSETQ. This CDR3 is 15 amino acids long. V was trimmed by 3 bases and J by 4 bases, leaving 11 bases between them. In DNA form, the CDR3 reads TGCGCCAGCAGCTCCCGAGGGGGTTATAATTCACCCCTCCACTTT. The encoded protein is CASSSRGGYNSPLHF.

The rearrangement links TRBV11-2 to TRBJ1-2, with D perhaps matching TRBD1 (5 bases). The CDR3 sequence is 13 residues long. CDR1 and CDR2 from the germline V gene are SGHAT and FQNNGV. V was pared by 6 bases and J by 8 bases, with 16 bases between. The CDR3, as DNA: TGTGCCAGCAGACGCTTAGGGGAGGGAGGCTACACCTTC. Amino acid sequence: CASRRLGEGGYTF. The variable domain in full, with the rest retrieved from reference TRBV11-2 and TRBJ1-2, is EAGVAQSPRYKIIEKRQSVAFWCNPISGHATLYWYQQILGQGPKLLIQFQNNGVVDDSQLPKDRFSAERLKGVDSTLKIQPAKLEDSAVYLCASRRLGEGGYTFGSGTRLTVV.

This clone was counted only a few times. The chain couples TRBV5-1 to TRBJ1-6, with D perhaps TRBD1 (6 bases). Trimming removed 0 bases from V and 5 bases from J, with 12 bases in between. Germline V CDR1 and CDR2: SGHRS, YFSETQ. This CDR3 region has 16 residues. CDR3 in DNA: TGCGCCAGCAGCTTGGCGGGGGGGGCGAATAATTCACCCCTCCACTTT. Its protein is CASSLAGGANNSPLHF.

This clone is a singleton in its sample. J is TRBJ2-1 and V is TRBV5-1; 11 bases line up with TRBD2. J was trimmed by 5 bases and V by 0 bases; bases with no gene match: 4. The CDR3 spans 16 residues. Germline assignment: CDR1 SGHRS and CDR2 YFSETQ. CDR3 in amino acids: CASSLGSGRAHNEQFF. DNA of the CDR3: TGCGCCAGCAGCTTGGGTAGCGGGAGGGCCCACAATGAGCAGTTCTTC.

The chain couples TRBV19 to TRBJ2-1; 7 nucleotides line up with TRBD2. The CDR3 totals 14 residues. Germline CDR1 and CDR2: LNHDA and SQIVND (reference sequence). Trimming cost V 6 bases and J 1 base; bases outside gene matches: 3. Here the CDR3 reads CASSPAGSYNEQFF. The DNA of the CDR3 is TGTGCCAGTAGCCCAGCGGGGTCCTACAATGAGCAGTTCTTC.

The chain links TRBV5-1 to TRBJ2-1; TRBD1 matches 8 bases. The germline CDR1 and CDR2 sequences are SGHRS and YFSETQ. V gave up 2 bases and J gave up 7 bases; unmatched junction bases: 8. CDR3 size: 15 residues. CDR3 residues: CASSLEYRGSNEQFF. The DNA for the CDR3 is TGCGCCAGCAGCTTAGAATACAGGGGGTCGAATGAGCAGTTCTTC.

This clone has a handful of counts. The chain carries TRBV11-1 and TRBJ1-6; D is ambiguous. The V and J ends lost 4 bases and 0 bases respectively, with 7 bases between them. Looked up from germline, CDR1 is SGHAT and CDR2 is FQDESV (reference sequence). The CDR3 loop spans 15 amino acids. CDR3 sequence reads: CASSSRSSYNSPLHF. In nucleotides, the CDR3 is TGTGCCAGCAGCTCAAGGAGCTCCTATAATTCACCCCTCCACTTT. The whole variable domain, filled in from reference TRBV11-1 and TRBJ1-6, reads EAEVAQSPRYKITEKSQAVAFWCDPISGHATLYWYRQILGQGPELLVQFQDESVVDDSQLPKDRFSAERLKGVDSTLKIQPAELGDSAMYLCASSSRSSYNSPLHFGNGTRLTVT.

The CDR3 DNA follows: TGTGCCAGCAGTTACCCTACTAGCGGGGGTATCAATGAGCAGTTCTTC. Amino acids: CASSYPTSGGINEQFF. This chain uses TRBV6-2 or TRBV6-3 with TRBJ2-1; TRBD2 matches 11 bases. J was trimmed by 6 bases and V by 2 bases; bases with no gene match: 6. Germline V CDR1 and CDR2: MNHEY, SVGEGT. This CDR3 comprises 16 residues.

This clone was picked up one time. The rearrangement uses TRBV4-2 and TRBJ1-5; 9 positions agree with TRBD1. The CDR3 is made up of 15 amino acids. CDR1 is LGHNA and CDR2 is YNFKEQ in the germline V gene. The V and J ends lost 4 bases and 5 bases, in that order; junction bases with no gene match: 6. In DNA, the CDR3 is TGTGCCAGCAGCCCAGAGGGACAGGGCCATCAGCCCCAGCATTTT. Encoded protein: CASSPEGQGHQPQHF.

This chain connects TRBV18 to TRBJ1-5, with D perhaps matching TRBD1 (6 bases). The CDR3 covers 14 residues. V gave up 5 bases and J gave up 4 bases, with 12 bases separating them. Germline V gives CDR1 KGHSH, CDR2 LQKENI. CDR3 nucleotides: TGTGCCAGCTCAGCGGACAGTACAAATCAGCCCCAGCATTTT. Protein: CASSADSTNQPQHF.